This T cell receptor (beta chain) stems from a study of cytomegalovirus exposure and HLA in healthy donors. Overall study context: As an earlier analysis found, some 170 million T cells yielded 90 million to 140 million unique TCR beta sequences.

CDR1 and CDR2 from the germline V gene are MDHEN and SYDVKM. With 6 bases clipped from V and 1 base from J, the junction kept 0 bases outside the gene matches. This CDR3 is 14 amino acids long. The PCR contained 60 Vbeta and 13 Jbeta primers. Sequencing was performed with immunoSEQ multiplex PCR; in TCRdb, only in-frame clones are kept and a portion is missing. The sample consists of 30,000 to 40,000 clones, roughly nine tenths of them appearing once. Study-wide results and limits: According to a later analysis, most TCR beta chains associated with CMV appeared HLA-restricted. Associated with cytomegalovirus, according to the listing, were around 160 TCR beta chains.

Donors counted as nominally healthy when sampled, yet unrecorded immune exposures were likely. A note on this clone: Its antigen is unknown.

The TCR comes from a woman aged 18 to 35 in good health and CMV-seronegative. The V call is TRBV28, the J call TRBJ1-5; 10 bases are a match to TRBD1. Material for sequencing was PBMCs. Written as DNA, the CDR3 is TGTGCCAGCAGGGGACAGGGGAGCAATCAGCCCCAGCATTTT. It specifies CASRGQGSNQPQHF.